The sequence of this TCR beta chain was determined in a study of human T cells and chemical hapten exposure. At the level of the study: Diagnoses of alopecia areata, totalis or universalis occurred in mostly female patients. Largely, small differences in pooled library volume made per-sample TCR yields vary.

Separate cDNA molecules received unique molecular identifiers, which the library attached to them. TCRdb itself ran the RACE reads through MiXCR, one entry per CDR3 protein. Here the sample spans about 64,000 distinct CDR3 sequences, 8% to 13% being singletons. Germline V CDR1 and CDR2: MDHEN, SYDVKM. The CDR3 length is 15 residues. J gave up 2 bases and V 3 bases, and 7 bases lay outside the gene matches. Study results and caveats: Sensitization with DPC brought no change to TCRs above 1 in 1000 in frequency.

Specified time point: patch test 3, about 24 weeks after DPC sensitization. Treatment described: therapeutic diphenylcyclopropenone sensitization with weekly scalp DPC. Comment on this clonotype: Antigen specificity is unknown.

The chain employs TRBV28 and TRBJ2-7; 7 nucleotides agree with TRBD2. The receptor was derived from a woman aged 25 to 39 with alopecia areata. Some clones in this sample may be carry-over from other donors' samples. Sequences were derived from whole blood, sampled in connection with sensitization to the hapten diphenylcyclopropenone (DPC). For the CDR3, the DNA is TGTGCCAGCAGTTTTTTCGGAGGGAGGGCCTACGAGCAGTACTTC. It specifies CASSFFGGRAYEQYF.